This T cell receptor (beta chain) was profiled in a study of cytomegalovirus exposure and HLA in healthy donors. Study-level findings and limits: Earlier results showed most TCR beta V segments being productive about 87% or about 30% of the time. Association of 17,000 or so TCR beta sequences with HLA alleles was found at 0.05 false discovery rate in a later analysis.

Healthy people donating bone marrow made up the donors. As concerns this clone: Its specificity is unknown.

The PCR employed 60 Vbeta primers together with 13 Jbeta primers. The protocol was immunoSEQ multiplex PCR, while the TCRdb copy is restricted to in-frame clones and leaves out a portion. The sample has approximately 200,000 clones; 74% are singletons. Germline CDR1 reads PRHDT; CDR2 reads FYEKMQ (reference sequence). V was pared by 0 bases and J by 5 bases, with 9 bases of the junction left unmatched. The CDR3 totals 16 residues. The specimen sequenced was PBMCs. V and J are TRBV13 and TRBJ2-7, with TRBD2 identical over 8 bases. The sequence was obtained from a woman aged 25 to 39 in good health and CMV-seropositive. The CDR3 sequence is CASSLGPAGEKNEQYF. The DNA of the CDR3 is TGTGCCAGCAGCTTAGGGCCAGCGGGAGAGAAAAACGAGCAGTACTTC. Full variable domain (missing parts from reference TRBV13 and TRBJ2-7): AAGVIQSPRHLIKEKRETATLKCYPIPRHDTVYWYQQGPGQDPQFLISFYEKMQSDKGSIPDRFSAQQFSDYHSELNMSSLELGDSALYFCASSLGPAGEKNEQYFGPGTRLTVT.